This is a list of T cell receptor beta chains from one sample in a study of blood T cell repertoires in COVID-19. The method was immunoSEQ multiplex PCR; TCRdb's version includes in-frame clones alone and lacks a portion of them. The data hold about 210,000 clones, with roughly 88% observed a single time. Material: peripheral blood. The receptors were gathered from a man aged 50-59 years with active or convalescent COVID-19. Both conserved end residues are part of each CDR3. Fields, in order: J gene, D gene, clone size, V gene, CDR3 DNA, CDR3 protein. The D gene is left open where the match is weak. Size is omitted from some rows. Given values are once, few, many or a class for expanded clones.

TRBJ2-1 | - | - | TRBV29-1 | TGCAGCGTTGGGCGGGGCTCCTACAATGAGCAGTTCTTC | CSVGRGSYNEQFF
TRBJ2-5 | TRBD2 | - | TRBV7-8 | TGTGCCAGCAGCTTAGGGACTAGCGGGGTGGAGACCCAGTACTTC | CASSLGTSGVETQYF
TRBJ2-5 | - | - | TRBV11-2 | TGTGCCAGCAGCTTAGTGGGGCTCGACAAGTCCGCCCTAAAGGAGACCCAGTACTTC | CASSLVGLDKSALKETQYF
TRBJ2-1 | TRBD1 | - | TRBV7-6 | TGTGCCAGCAGCGAGGGACAGGCCAACAATGAGCAGTTCTTC | CASSEGQANNEQFF
TRBJ1-4 | - | - | TRBV4-1 | TGCGCCAGCAGACCTGACAGTAATGAAAAACTGTTTTTT | CASRPDSNEKLFF
TRBJ1-1 | TRBD1 | - | TRBV5-6 | TGTGCCAGCAGCTTGTGGGACAGCATATTGAACACTGAAGCTTTCTTT | CASSLWDSILNTEAFF
TRBJ2-1 | TRBD2 | - | TRBV5-1 | TGCGCCAGCAGCTCGGGGGCAATTCTAGCGGGATTGGTATATGAGCAGTTCTTC | CASSSGAILAGLVYEQFF
TRBJ2-7 | TRBD2 | - | TRBV2 | TGTGCCAGCAGCACTAGCGGGAGGAATTACGAGCAGTACTTC | CASSTSGRNYEQYF
TRBJ1-5 | - | once | TRBV10-3 | TGTGCCATCAGTGAGACAGCCCGCTATCAGCCCCAGCATTTT | CAISETARYQPQHF
TRBJ1-2 | - | - | TRBV7-9 | TGTGCCAGCAGCTTACTTGGTGGTCTGGGAGGGTATGGCTACACCTTC | CASSLLGGLGGYGYTF
TRBJ2-1 | - | - | TRBV19 | TGTGCCAGTACCCGAGGCGGGGTGTGGGCCGGCAATGAGCAGTTCTTC | CASTRGGVWAGNEQFF
TRBJ1-3 | - | few | TRBV5-1 | TGCGCCAGCAGCCGGGATACCTCTGGAAACACCATATATTTT | CASSRDTSGNTIYF
TRBJ1-5 | - | once | TRBV19 | TGTGCCAGTAGTTGGGCAGGGGTGCAGCCCCAGCATTTT | CASSWAGVQPQHF